One and the same sample provided the 8 T cell receptor beta chains below, sequenced in a study of blood T cell repertoires in COVID-19. Method: immunoSEQ multiplex PCR; TCRdb's copy keeps in-frame clones and lacks some. The repertoire holds hundreds of thousands of clones, 83% seen once, with 9.4% in the top ten. The sample consisted of peripheral blood. These receptors were collected from a woman aged 50 to 60 who had recovered from COVID-19.

The genes are TRBV9 and TRBJ1-1; D remains ambiguous. Between the trimmed V and J ends, which lost 3 bases and 6 bases, there was a span of 9 bases. The V gene's germline CDR1 is SGDLS and CDR2 YYNGEE. The CDR3 runs to 12 residues. The CDR3 coding sequence is TGTGCCAGCAGCGGCACGAGGCCTGAAGCTTTCTTT. This sequence encodes CASSGTRPEAFF.

The chain uses TRBV7-2 and TRBJ1-6, with D hard to call. Germline V gene sequence: CDR1 SGHTA, CDR2 FQGNSA. CDR3 length: 14 residues. Trimming removed 5 bases from V and 7 bases from J, with 12 bases in between. The CDR3 nucleotides read TGTGCCAGCAGCCCCTACAGAAAGAATTCACCCCTCCACTTT. Translating it yields CASSPYRKNSPLHF. The whole variable domain, filled in from reference TRBV7-2 and TRBJ1-6, reads GAGVSQSPSNKVTEKGKDVELRCDPISGHTALYWYRQSLGQGLEFLIYFQGNSAPDKSGLPSDRFSAERTGGSVSTLTIQRTQQEDSAVYLCASSPYRKNSPLHFGNGTRLTVT.

This clone appeared a single time. This rearrangement joins TRBV29-1 to TRBJ2-5; 9 nucleotides align to TRBD1. The V gene's germline CDR1 is SQVTM and CDR2 ANQGSEA. With 6 bases clipped from V and 1 base from J, the junction kept 3 bases outside the gene matches. The CDR3 loop spans 13 amino acids. The CDR3 loop reads CSVDRGAQETQYF. The CDR3 bases are TGCAGCGTCGACAGGGGGGCCCAAGAGACCCAGTACTTC.

The gene calls are TRBV19 and TRBJ2-1; D is possibly TRBD1 (6 bases). Germline V gene data show CDR1 as LNHDA and CDR2 as SQIVND (reference sequence). V was trimmed by 7 bases and J by 1 base, leaving 11 bases between them. The CDR3 runs 14 residues. CDR3 DNA: TGTGCCAGTACCCTACAGGGATCCTACAATGAGCAGTTCTTC. This codes for CASTLQGSYNEQFF.

The chain has TRBV6-5 and TRBJ2-1, with D perhaps matching TRBD1 (5 bases). V lost 0 bases and J 12 bases, leaving 12 bases between the germline ends. Germline V gives CDR1 MNHEY, CDR2 SVGAGI. The length of the CDR3 is 13 residues. CDR3 nucleotides: TGTGCCAGCAGTTACTCCACAGGCTTCGGGCAGTTCTTC. Protein product: CASSYSTGFGQFF.

The rearrangement links TRBV2 to TRBJ2-1; TRBD2 aligns across 8 bases. V lost 5 bases to trimming and J lost 14 bases; unmatched junction nucleotides: 8. There are 12 residues in the CDR3. Looked up from germline, CDR1 is SNHLY and CDR2 is FYNNEI. The CDR3: CASSQGSGKKFF. CDR3 DNA: TGTGCCAGCAGTCAAGGTAGCGGGAAGAAGTTCTTC.

The rearrangement links TRBV2 to TRBJ2-3; 10 bases line up with TRBD2. After removal of 6 bases from V and 2 bases from J, the junction contained 8 bases not matched to a gene. Germline loops: CDR1 SNHLY, CDR2 FYNNEI. This CDR3 contains 16 residues. The CDR3 sequence: CASRENLAGATDTQYF. CDR3 bases: TGTGCCAGCAGAGAAAATCTAGCGGGGGCCACAGATACGCAGTATTTT. Full variable domain (remainder filled in from reference TRBV2 and TRBJ2-3): EPEVTQTPSHQVTQMGQEVILRCVPISNHLYFYWYRQILGQKVEFLVSFYNNEISEKSEIFDDQFSVERPDGSNFTLKIRSTKLEDSAMYFCASRENLAGATDTQYFGPGTRLTVL.

This clone was counted once. V is TRBV28 and J is TRBJ1-5; 10 bases are a match to TRBD1. CDR1 is MDHEN, CDR2 SYDVKM, per germline. J gave up 3 bases and V 8 bases, and 4 bases lay outside the gene matches. CDR3 size: 14 residues. The CDR3 DNA follows: TGTGCCAGCCGGGACAGGGGCCCCAATCAGCCCCAGCATTTT. Its translation is CASRDRGPNQPQHF.